These 12 T cell receptor beta chains were all obtained from the same sample, sequenced in a study of early T cells in non-severe SARS-CoV-2 infection. TCRdb reprocessed the 5' RACE reads via MiXCR and lists one record per CDR3 protein. The table lists just over 95,000 distinct CDR3 sequences, approximately 10% of them singletons, with roughly 4.9% in the top ten. Sequencing input: whole blood. The receptors originated from an adult who was a healthcare worker with PCR-confirmed SARS-CoV-2 infection or an uninfected control (not recorded which).

This clonotype occurred many times. V usage is TRBV29-1 and J usage is TRBJ2-1, with D perhaps matching TRBD2 (6 bases). The V end was cut by 7 bases, the J end by 8 bases, with 9 bases between. The CDR3 runs 10 residues. Per the germline V gene, CDR1 is SQVTM and CDR2 is ANQGSEA. The CDR3 DNA sequence: TGCAGCGGAACTAGCTATGAGCAGTTCTTC. Its protein product is CSGTSYEQFF.

This clonotype was found many times. The chain uses TRBV5-4 and TRBJ1-1; 8 bases line up with TRBD1. The CDR3 loop spans 14 amino acids. Unmatched junction bases numbered 3, after V lost 4 bases and J lost 1 base. Looked up from germline, CDR1 is SGHNT and CDR2 is YYREEE (reference sequence). The CDR3 DNA reads TGTGCCAGCAGCAGCGGACAGGGGAACACTGAAGCTTTCTTT. It codes for CASSSGQGNTEAFF.

The rearrangement links TRBV28 to TRBJ2-7, with D maybe TRBD2 (6 bases). The V gene lost 7 bases and the J gene lost 0 bases, with 13 bases spanning the gap. From germline, CDR1 is MDHEN and CDR2 SYDVKM. The CDR3 sequence is 14 residues long. Here the CDR3 reads CASILGSNSYEQYF. The DNA for the CDR3 is TGTGCCAGCATCCTCGGGAGTAACTCCTACGAGCAGTACTTC.

This clonotype was detected many times. The chain is built from TRBV7-2 and TRBJ2-7; D gene ambiguous. The V and J ends lost 3 bases and 0 bases respectively, with 0 bases between them. The germline CDR1 and CDR2 sequences are SGHTA and FQGNSA. The length of the CDR3 is 11 residues. The CDR3 region is CASSFSYEQYF. In nucleotides, the CDR3 is TGTGCCAGCAGCTTCTCCTACGAGCAGTACTTC.

Many counts were recorded for this clonotype. The V call is TRBV9, the J call TRBJ1-5; D might be TRBD1 (5 bases). Germline-derived CDR1 and CDR2 are SGDLS and YYNGEE. CDR3 length: 14 residues. V was shortened by 5 bases and J by 0 bases, with 9 bases between the two germline ends. CDR3 residues: CASSLDSSNQPQHF. CDR3 nucleotides: TGTGCCAGCAGTCTTGACAGTAGCAATCAGCCCCAGCATTTT.

The chain carries TRBV3-1 and TRBJ1-4; D is ambiguous. This CDR3 region has 16 residues. Trimming took 5 bases from V and 0 from J, leaving 13 bases between them. Per the germline V gene, CDR1 is LGHDT and CDR2 is YNNKEL (reference sequence). Written as DNA, the CDR3 is TGTGCCAGCAGCGAAGCCGGAGCCGCAACTAATGAAAAACTGTTTTTT. Protein product: CASSEAGAATNEKLFF.

The sample holds a few counts of this clonotype. The V call is TRBV11-2, the J call TRBJ2-2; D not certain. The CDR3 has 15 amino acids. Germline CDR1 reads SGHAT; CDR2 reads FQNNGV. The germline V and J ends were trimmed by 7 bases and 6 bases, with 18 bases remaining between them. The CDR3, as DNA: TGTGCCAGCAAAAAGTGGGCAGCAGATCCCGGGGAGCTGTTTTTT. Translating it yields CASKKWAADPGELFF. Combining the CDR3 with reference TRBV11-2 and TRBJ2-2 gives the whole variable domain EAGVAQSPRYKIIEKRQSVAFWCNPISGHATLYWYQQILGQGPKLLIQFQNNGVVDDSQLPKDRFSAERLKGVDSTLKIQPAKLEDSAVYLCASKKWAADPGELFFGEGSRLTVL.

This clonotype has just a few counts. The V gene is TRBV12-3 or TRBV12-4, the J gene TRBJ1-5; D may be TRBD1 (5 bases). The CDR3 consists of 14 residues. V gave up 3 bases and J gave up 2 bases, with 8 bases separating them. The chain's CDR3 is CASSLMGGNQPQHF. CDR3 DNA sequence: TGTGCCAGCAGTTTGATGGGGGGCAATCAGCCCCAGCATTTT.

This clonotype was seen many times. This rearrangement joins TRBV12-3 or TRBV12-4 to TRBJ1-1; no reliable D call. The V end lost 7 bases, the J end lost 3 bases, and 15 bases lay between the germline ends. The CDR3 totals 14 residues. CDR3 sequence reads: CASIPRGDYTEAFF. CDR3 in DNA: TGTGCCAGCATCCCGCGGGGTGACTACACTGAAGCTTTCTTT.

Of note for this clonotype: A much more abundant neighbour one base away suggests this may be a read error. The chain combines TRBV20-1 with TRBJ1-1; D uncertain. This CDR3 spans 13 amino acids. Germline CDR1 DFQATT, CDR2 SNEGSKA (reference sequence). The V end was cut by 5 bases, the J end by 3 bases, with 13 bases between. CDR3 in DNA: TGCAGTGCTCGCAGAGGCACACACACTGAAGCTTTCTTT. Translated, it gives CSARRGTHTEAFF.

V is TRBV20-1 and J is TRBJ2-1; D ambiguous. The CDR3 runs 12 residues. V lost 1 base to trimming and J lost 3 bases, with 4 bases between them. From germline, CDR1 is DFQATT and CDR2 SNEGSKA (reference sequence). The CDR3 here is CSARAYYNEQFF. The CDR3 DNA sequence: TGCAGTGCTAGAGCTTACTACAATGAGCAGTTCTTC.

This clonotype was seen a few times. The chain joins TRBV7-3 to TRBJ2-1; 9 positions match TRBD2. V was clipped by 2 bases and J by 5 bases; unmatched bases: 7. The CDR3 totals 16 residues. Per the germline V gene, CDR1 is SGHTA and CDR2 is FQGTGA. CDR3 sequence reads: CASSLGPAGGDNEQFF. As DNA, the CDR3 is TGTGCCAGCAGCTTAGGGCCAGCGGGGGGAGACAATGAGCAGTTCTTC.